The entry below gives a single T cell receptor (beta chain) sequence along with its context. One junction end does not reproduce the germline sequence, and a read error may be involved. Enrollees, about 18 to 100 years old, lived in 24 US areas. The study recruited exposed participants who had met a COVID-19 case within 2 weeks before entry. The CDR3 length is 11 residues. Per the germline V gene, CDR1 is LGHNA and CDR2 is YNFKEQ. The data are from a study of blood T cell repertoires in COVID-19. Methods used by the authors: Reference gene primers were amplified, and this amplification served to estimate nucleated cell counts. This table comes from immunoSEQ multiplex PCR, and its TCRdb copy is limited to in-frame clones, with some not included. V, J and clone size derive from that table, while D and trimming were established from the DNA sequence. Among 270,000 or so clones listed, 85% to 95% were seen once.

The J gene is TRBJ1-5, the V gene TRBV4-2; D is ambiguous. Source material: PBMCs or T cells enriched from blood (not recorded which). The source of this sequence is a middle-aged man who had been exposed to COVID-19. CDR3 residues: CASSQEGRLYF. For the CDR3, the DNA is TGTGCCAGCAGCCAAGAGGGCCGCTTATATTTT.